The 28 T cell receptor beta chains in this list originate from one sample, sequenced in a study of OX40 agonist ivuxolimab in advanced cancers. Clones were sequenced by immunoSEQ multiplex PCR, and TCRdb holds only the in-frame ones, with some missing. The sample holds about 63,000 clones, about 91% seen once. This specimen was CD4+ or CD8+ T cells sorted from blood, taken in a trial of the OX40 agonist ivuxolimab. The source of these receptors is an adult with an advanced solid tumor such as melanoma, head and neck, liver or kidney cancer.

The rearrangement joins TRBV9 to TRBJ1-6; the D is unclear. V lost 2 bases and J lost 7, with 13 bases in between. The CDR3 is 15 amino acids. In germline, CDR1 is SGDLS, CDR2 YYNGEE. This chain's CDR3 is CASSVQQSNNSPLHF. In nucleotides, the CDR3 is TGTGCCAGCAGCGTCCAGCAGAGCAACAATTCACCCCTCCACTTT.

The CDR3 region is CASSPGPNTSTDTQYF. The CDR3 nucleotides read TGTGCCAGCTCCCCCGGGCCCAACACTAGCACAGATACGCAGTATTTT. The V and J genes are TRBV18 and TRBJ2-3; D remains unclear. Germline V gives CDR1 KGHSH, CDR2 LQKENI. Trimming pared 6 bases from V and 0 bases from J, leaving 16 bases between. This CDR3 spans 16 amino acids.

The chain recombines TRBV7-2 with TRBJ2-4, with D perhaps matching TRBD1 (5 bases). In germline, CDR1 is SGHTA, CDR2 FQGNSA. The CDR3 spans 15 residues. Trimming shortened V by 5 bases and J by 9 bases, and 20 bases separated the two germline ends. As DNA, the CDR3 is TGTGCCAGCAGCGCACTGTCCAGGACACGACGCATTCAGTACTTC. Translation gives CASSALSRTRRIQYF.

The chain combines TRBV5-4 with TRBJ2-7, with unresolved D. The V gene lost 4 bases and the J gene lost 6 bases, with 14 bases spanning the gap. The germline V gene has CDR1 SGHNT and CDR2 YYREEE (reference sequence). The CDR3 has 13 amino acids. CDR3 DNA sequence: TGTGCCAGCAGCCCGTCCTCCTACGCCGAGCAGTACTTC. The encoded protein is CASSPSSYAEQYF.

In its sample, this clone was seen once. V is TRBV4-3 and J is TRBJ2-1; D uncertain. Trimming stripped 0 bases from V and 6 bases from J, with 18 bases between. The CDR3 length is 17 residues. Germline lookup yields CDR1 LGHNA and CDR2 YSLEER. The CDR3 region is CASSQDSLSGPGNEQFF. CDR3 bases: TGCGCCAGCAGCCAAGATAGCCTTTCGGGCCCGGGCAATGAGCAGTTCTTC.

The V and J genes are TRBV13 and TRBJ2-5; 9 nucleotides agree with TRBD1. This CDR3 region has 14 residues. V gave up 4 bases and J gave up 5 bases; unmatched junction bases: 5. Germline V gene sequence: CDR1 PRHDT, CDR2 FYEKMQ (reference sequence). Here the CDR3 reads CASSSPGQGETQYF. Here the CDR3 DNA reads TGTGCCAGCAGCTCCCCCGGACAGGGGGAGACCCAGTACTTC.

The V call is TRBV7-9, the J call TRBJ2-7; 12 positions agree with TRBD2. CDR1 and CDR2 from the germline V gene are SEHNR and FQNEAQ (reference sequence). J gave up 3 bases and V 6 bases, and 9 bases lay outside the gene matches. This CDR3 has 16 residues. The CDR3: CASSRTSGVWSYEQYF. CDR3 nucleotides: TGTGCCAGCAGTCGGACTAGCGGGGTTTGGAGCTACGAGCAGTACTTC.

V gene TRBV27 combines with J gene TRBJ2-5; 15 bases agree with TRBD2. The CDR3 length is 17 residues. Trimming took 4 bases from V and 5 from J; bases not matched to a gene: 8. Germline CDR1 is MNHEY and CDR2 is SMNVEV (reference sequence). CDR3: CASSSGLAGGVAETQYF. Here the CDR3 DNA reads TGTGCCAGCAGTTCGGGACTAGCGGGAGGTGTTGCGGAGACCCAGTACTTC.

In its sample, this clone was seen once. V and J are TRBV27 and TRBJ2-7; 10 nucleotides align to TRBD1. The germline V gene has CDR1 MNHEY and CDR2 SMNVEV (reference sequence). V trimming: 5 bases; J trimming: 2 bases; junction bases outside the gene matches: 9. This CDR3 is built from 16 residues. CDR3 nucleotide sequence: TGTGCCAGCAGTACCCCCCCGGGACAGGGGACCTACGAGCAGTACTTC. As protein: CASSTPPGQGTYEQYF.

The chain has TRBV4-1 and TRBJ2-7; the match to TRBD1 covers 11 bases. The CDR3 consists of 18 residues. V dropped 4 bases and J dropped 5; count of bases not matched to a gene: 16. The germline V gene has CDR1 MGHRA and CDR2 YSYEKL. The CDR3 nucleotides are TGCGCCAGCAGCCTTACCATTTTTCCGGGACAGGGGGTTCACGAGCAGTACGTC. The encoded protein is CASSLTIFPGQGVHEQYV.

This rearrangement joins TRBV28 to TRBJ2-5; D gene uncertain. With 7 bases removed from V and 9 bases from J, the gap between germline ends came to 18 bases. Germline assignment: CDR1 MDHEN and CDR2 SYDVKM. This CDR3 region has 13 residues. For the CDR3, the DNA is TGTGCCAGCACAAACCCAGTCGGTAGTGCCCAGTACTTC. The encoded protein is CASTNPVGSAQYF.

The table lists this clone with a few counts. This chain connects TRBV6-4 to TRBJ2-1; the D gene could be TRBD1 or TRBD2 (5 bases each). The germline V gene encodes CDR1 MRHNA and CDR2 SNTAGT. The CDR3 length is 15 residues. Trimming pared 7 bases from V and 5 bases from J, leaving 18 bases between. CDR3 sequence (DNA): TGTGCCAGCACCCCCGGATCGGGACCCAACAATGAGCAGTTCTTC. This sequence encodes CASTPGSGPNNEQFF.

This clone was found once. V usage is TRBV6-6 and J usage is TRBJ1-1, with 11 bases lining up with TRBD1. Trimming took 5 bases from V and 3 from J; bases not matched to a gene: 5. The CDR3 is made up of 15 amino acids. Germline V gene sequence: CDR1 MNHNY, CDR2 SVGAGI (reference sequence). The CDR3 sequence is CASSTRTGGHTEAFF. CDR3 DNA sequence: TGTGCCAGCAGTACTCGGACAGGGGGCCACACTGAAGCTTTCTTT.

J is TRBJ1-1 and V is TRBV5-1, with D maybe TRBD1 (5 bases). This CDR3 region has 13 residues. CDR1 is SGHRS and CDR2 is YFSETQ in the germline V gene. Trimming took off 1 base at V and 8 bases at J, with 12 bases between the two ends. CDR3 loop: CASSLSKGPEAFF. CDR3 sequence (DNA): TGCGCCAGCAGCTTGTCCAAGGGGCCAGAAGCTTTCTTT. The full variable domain, its missing parts supplied by reference TRBV5-1 and TRBJ1-1, is KAGVTQTPRYLIKTRGQQVTLSCSPISGHRSVSWYQQTPGQGLQFLFEYFSETQRNKGNFPGRFSGRQFSNSRSEMNVSTLELGDSALYLCASSLSKGPEAFFGQGTRLTVV.

The chain links TRBV7-9 to TRBJ1-5, with a tentative D call TRBD1 (5 bases). Germline loops: CDR1 SEHNR, CDR2 FQNEAQ (reference sequence). CDR3 length equals 15 residues. V was cut by 1 base and J by 6 bases, with 13 bases left in between. CDR3 protein: CASSLGRERLQPQHF. The CDR3 region has the DNA TGTGCCAGCAGCTTAGGCAGGGAGAGGCTTCAGCCCCAGCATTTT. The full variable domain, its missing parts supplied by reference TRBV7-9 and TRBJ1-5, is DTGVSQNPRHKITKRGQNVTFRCDPISEHNRLYWYRQTLGQGPEFLTYFQNEAQLEKSRLLSDRFSAERPKGSFSTLEIQRTEQGDSAMYLCASSLGRERLQPQHFGDGTRLSIL.

The V and J genes are TRBV6-6 and TRBJ2-1; D is uncertain. Germline values: CDR1 MNHNY, CDR2 SVGAGI (reference sequence). The CDR3 loop spans 12 amino acids. V was cut by 2 bases and J by 8 bases, with 7 bases left in between. CDR3 region: CASSYGFDEQFF. The CDR3 coding sequence is TGTGCCAGCAGTTACGGTTTCGATGAGCAGTTCTTC.

J is TRBJ1-2 and V is TRBV7-9; TRBD1 is a possible D gene (5 bases). Germline CDR1 and CDR2: SEHNR and FQNEAQ (reference sequence). This CDR3 has 13 residues. V lost 7 bases, J lost 4 bases, and 13 bases lay in between. The CDR3 region has the DNA TGTGCCAGCAAGGGAGGGGCGACCTATGGCTACACCTTC. As protein: CASKGGATYGYTF.

About this clone: At one boundary the junction diverges from the germline segment, which might be a read error. This chain uses TRBV7-6 with TRBJ1-1; TRBD1 aligns across 9 bases. This CDR3 spans 15 amino acids. Germline CDR1 and CDR2: SGHVS and FNYEAQ. DNA for the CDR3: TGTGCCAGCAGCCGTAGGACAGGGGTGAACGCTGAAGCTTTCTTT. Amino acid sequence: CASSRRTGVNAEAFF.

Concerning this clone: Within the sample, other DNA sequences also encode this same CDR3. This rearrangement joins TRBV9 to TRBJ2-5; the D gene is possibly TRBD2 (6 bases). The CDR3 loop spans 14 amino acids. The germline V and J ends were trimmed by 0 bases and 3 bases, with 9 bases remaining between them. The germline V gene has CDR1 SGDLS and CDR2 YYNGEE. This CDR3 reads CASSVVGGKETQYF. CDR3 sequence (DNA): TGTGCCAGCAGCGTAGTAGGAGGGAAAGAGACCCAGTACTTC. Filled out from reference TRBV9 and TRBJ2-5, the complete variable domain reads DSGVTQTPKHLITATGQRVTLRCSPRSGDLSVYWYQQSLDQGLQFLIQYYNGEERAKGNILERFSAQQFPDLHSELNLSSLELGDSALYFCASSVVGGKETQYFGPGTRLLVL.

The chain joins TRBV28 to TRBJ2-7; 9 bases map to TRBD2. The CDR3 has 13 residues. Germline V gene lookup returns CDR1 MDHEN and CDR2 SYDVKM. The trim removed 6 bases at V and 3 bases at J, leaving 3 bases unmatched. DNA for the CDR3: TGTGCCAGCAGGAAGACTAGCGGCTACGAGCAGTACTTC. Amino acid sequence: CASRKTSGYEQYF.

The gene calls are TRBV19 and TRBJ2-1, with 7 bases fitting TRBD1. V trimming: 7 bases; J trimming: 2 bases; junction bases outside the gene matches: 8. The germline V gene has CDR1 LNHDA and CDR2 SQIVND (reference sequence). The CDR3 loop spans 15 amino acids. The DNA of the CDR3 is TGTGCCAGTAAAGGGGGCCAGGGACCCTACAATGAGCAGTTCTTC. This encodes CASKGGQGPYNEQFF. The full variable domain, in which reference TRBV19 and TRBJ2-1 provide the parts outside the CDR3, is DGGITQSPKYLFRKEGQNVTLSCEQNLNHDAMYWYRQDPGQGLRLIYYSQIVNDFQKGDIAEGYSVSREKKESFPLTVTSAQKNPTAFYLCASKGGQGPYNEQFFGPGTRLTVL.

The rearrangement joins TRBV4-1 to TRBJ2-2; 9 bases line up with TRBD2. Per the germline V gene, CDR1 is MGHRA and CDR2 is YSYEKL. This CDR3 comprises 18 residues. V gave up 1 base and J gave up 4 bases; unmatched junction bases: 10. In DNA, the CDR3 is TGCGCCAGCAGCCAAGGAGCGGGGGGCGCCGGGGTCACCGGGGAGCTGTTTTTT. It codes for CASSQGAGGAGVTGELFF.

The chain combines TRBV5-5 with TRBJ2-2, with D unclear. The V gene's germline CDR1 is SGHKS and CDR2 YYEKEE (reference sequence). The CDR3 consists of 14 residues. Between the trimmed V and J ends, which lost 0 bases and 1 base, there was a span of 4 bases. The CDR3 DNA reads as TGTGCCAGCAGCTTGGACGTGAACACCGGGGAGCTGTTTTTT. The encoded protein is CASSLDVNTGELFF.

As to this clone: At one of its ends the junction is not consistent with the germline gene, which may arise from a read error. The J gene is TRBJ2-7, the V gene TRBV7-9; perhaps TRBD1 as D (6 bases). Germline CDR1 SEHNR, CDR2 FQNEAQ (reference sequence). There are 16 residues in the CDR3. The CDR3 DNA reads as TGCGCCAGCAGCCAAGCAATGCTGACAGGATACTACGAGCAGTACTTC. This translates into CASSQAMLTGYYEQYF.

The chain is built from TRBV28 and TRBJ2-5, with TRBD2 identical over 8 bases. CDR3 length: 16 amino acids. From germline, CDR1 is MDHEN and CDR2 SYDVKM. With 2 bases clipped from V and 1 base from J, the junction kept 6 bases outside the gene matches. CDR3 sequence: CASSLIPSGSQETQYF. The DNA for the CDR3 is TGTGCCAGCAGTTTAATCCCTAGCGGGTCCCAAGAGACCCAGTACTTC.

V and J are TRBV11-2 and TRBJ2-5, with TRBD2 matching over 9 bases. V dropped 4 bases and J dropped 3; count of bases not matched to a gene: 9. CDR1 and CDR2 (germline): SGHAT, FQNNGV. The CDR3 spans 16 residues. The CDR3 nucleotides read TGTGCCAGCAGCTCCGGACTAGCGAGGGTGAAAGAGACCCAGTACTTC. Residues: CASSSGLARVKETQYF.

The chain uses TRBV9 and TRBJ2-2, with TRBD1 identical over 7 bases. Germline assignment: CDR1 SGDLS and CDR2 YYNGEE. The V gene end was trimmed by 6 bases and the J gene end by 5 bases; junction bases not matched to a gene: 10. This CDR3 region has 15 residues. The CDR3 protein is CASTKGGRPTGELFF. In DNA form, the CDR3 reads TGTGCCAGCACCAAAGGGGGCCGCCCGACCGGGGAGCTGTTTTTT.

The V gene is TRBV7-2, the J gene TRBJ1-3; no clear D. The CDR3 covers 16 residues. Germline V gives CDR1 SGHTA, CDR2 FQGNSA. The V end was cut by 5 bases, the J end by 0 bases, with 14 bases between. The CDR3, as DNA: TGTGCCAGCAGCCCCGATTTACCGGCCTCTGGAAACACCATATATTTT. Translating it yields CASSPDLPASGNTIYF.